What follows are 18 T cell receptor beta chains derived from one specimen sequenced in a study of blood T cell repertoires in COVID-19. Only in-frame clones appear in the TCRdb table, and some are missing; sequencing was by immunoSEQ multiplex PCR. The sample has 140,000 or so clones, 65% to 85% seen once. Material for sequencing was peripheral blood. Receptor source: a man aged 45-60 years with active or convalescent COVID-19.

This rearrangement joins TRBV9 to TRBJ2-1; TRBD1 matches at 9 bases. This CDR3 has 15 amino acids. In germline, CDR1 is SGDLS, CDR2 YYNGEE. V lost 3 bases, J lost 7 bases, and 8 bases stayed unmatched. The CDR3 loop is CASSGKGDRENEQFF. As DNA, the CDR3 is TGTGCCAGCAGCGGTAAGGGGGACAGGGAAAATGAGCAGTTCTTC. The variable domain in full, completed from reference TRBV9 and TRBJ2-1, reads DSGVTQTPKHLITATGQRVTLRCSPRSGDLSVYWYQQSLDQGLQFLIQYYNGEERAKGNILERFSAQQFPDLHSELNLSSLELGDSALYFCASSGKGDRENEQFFGPGTRLTVL.

This chain links TRBV24-1 with TRBJ2-3, with 10 positions matching TRBD2. The trim removed 9 bases at V and 3 bases at J, leaving 14 bases unmatched. Germline-derived CDR1 and CDR2 are KGHDR and SFDVKD. This CDR3 is built from 17 residues. The CDR3: CATAGESSGSVTDTQYF. CDR3 nucleotides: TGTGCCACCGCTGGGGAATCTAGCGGGAGCGTGACAGATACGCAGTATTTT.

The J gene is TRBJ1-1, the V gene TRBV7-8, with 7 bases aligning to TRBD1. Germline assignment: CDR1 SGHVS and CDR2 FQNEAQ. The CDR3 loop spans 14 amino acids. J gave up 7 bases and V 7 bases, and 12 bases lay outside the gene matches. CDR3 sequence (DNA): TGTGCCAGCACCCCCCAGGGGGTTCGAATTGAAGCTTTCTTT. Translated, it gives CASTPQGVRIEAFF.

This chain connects TRBV28 to TRBJ1-2; 9 nucleotides line up with TRBD1. CDR1 MDHEN and CDR2 SYDVKM come from the germline V gene. With V trimmed by 7 bases and J by 11 bases, 5 bases remained unmatched. This CDR3 contains 11 residues. The CDR3 DNA sequence: TGTGCCAGCACCTGGGACAGGGATTACACCTTC. Amino acid sequence: CASTWDRDYTF.

The CDR3 reads CASSLTLAGDADTQYF. The CDR3 DNA sequence: TGTGCCAGCAGCTTAACACTAGCGGGAGACGCAGATACGCAGTATTTT. The rearrangement links TRBV7-3 to TRBJ2-3, with TRBD2 matching over 11 bases. Trimming removed 0 bases from V and 4 bases from J; junction bases left unmatched: 3. The CDR3 covers 16 residues. The germline CDR1 and CDR2 sequences are SGHTA and FQGTGA. Variable domain in full (rest from reference TRBV7-3 and TRBJ2-3): GAGVSQTPSNKVTEKGKYVELRCDPISGHTALYWYRQSLGQGPEFLIYFQGTGAADDSGLPNDRFFAVRPEGSVSTLKIQRTERGDSAVYLCASSLTLAGDADTQYFGPGTRLTVL.

The chain is built from TRBV10-3 and TRBJ2-3; 7 nucleotides line up with TRBD1. The CDR3 sequence is 15 residues long. Germline trimming cut 5 bases from V and 4 bases from J; bases unmatched to any gene: 9. CDR1 ENHRY and CDR2 SYGVKD come from the germline V gene. As DNA, the CDR3 is TGTGCCATCAGTTTTTTAAGGGGGCGGTCAGATACGCAGTATTTT. Its translation: CAISFLRGRSDTQYF.

The V call is TRBV13, the J call TRBJ2-2; 10 bases match TRBD2. The V segment lost 4 bases and the J segment 2 bases; nucleotides outside the gene matches: 7. This CDR3 region has 17 residues. Per germline, CDR1 PRHDT and CDR2 FYEKMQ (reference sequence). CDR3 bases: TGTGCCAGCAGCTCCCGGCTAGCGGGAGCTAACACCGGGGAGCTGTTTTTT. Its translation is CASSSRLAGANTGELFF.

The rearrangement joins TRBV3-1 (or the pseudogene TRBV3-2) to TRBJ1-5, with D tentatively TRBD1 (6 bases). The CDR3 totals 14 residues. V was pared by 4 bases and J by 5 bases, with 12 bases between. Germline assignment: CDR1 LGHDT and CDR2 YNNKEL (reference sequence). The CDR3 protein is CASSLQGRDQPQHF. As DNA, the CDR3 is TGTGCCAGCAGCCTACAGGGTCGGGATCAGCCCCAGCATTTT.

The chain recombines TRBV11-3 with TRBJ2-5; 7 nucleotides match TRBD1. CDR1 and CDR2 (germline): SGHNT, YENEEA. The CDR3 extends over 15 amino acids. V lost 2 bases and J lost 3; bases outside the gene matches: 6. Written as DNA, the CDR3 is TGTGCCAGCAGCTTAAGGACAGGCGCCAAAGAGACCCAGTACTTC. Amino acids: CASSLRTGAKETQYF.

The gene calls are TRBV4-1 and TRBJ1-1; a possible D gene is TRBD1 (6 bases). CDR1 and CDR2 (germline): MGHRA, YSYEKL. The CDR3 contains 16 residues. The V end was cut by 0 bases, the J end by 4 bases, with 15 bases between. The CDR3 sequence: CASSQDLGGAATEAFF. The CDR3 DNA is TGCGCCAGCAGCCAAGATCTTGGGGGGGCAGCCACTGAAGCTTTCTTT.

This clone was counted between two and nine times. The chain employs TRBV24-1 and TRBJ2-7, with D possibly matching TRBD1 (6 bases). Deletions cut 5 bases from V and 4 bases from J, with 11 bases between. The CDR3 is 13 amino acids. Germline V CDR1 and CDR2: KGHDR, SFDVKD. The CDR3 sequence is CATSAQGKYEQYF. The DNA of the CDR3 is TGTGCCACCAGTGCCCAGGGGAAGTACGAGCAGTACTTC.

This sequence joins TRBV28 and TRBJ1-2; D remains unclear. This CDR3 spans 16 amino acids. V lost 4 bases and J 0 bases, leaving 15 bases between the germline ends. Per the germline V gene, CDR1 is MDHEN and CDR2 is SYDVKM. The CDR3 sequence is CASSSPSPTTNYGYTF. The CDR3, as DNA: TGTGCCAGCAGTTCGCCGAGCCCCACTACTAACTATGGCTACACCTTC.

This chain uses TRBV13 with TRBJ2-7, with 12 nucleotides matching TRBD2. The CDR3 extends over 14 amino acids. CDR1 PRHDT and CDR2 FYEKMQ come from the germline V gene (reference sequence). V gave up 5 bases and J gave up 5 bases; unmatched junction bases: 4. The DNA for the CDR3 is TGTGCCAGCAGCCGACCTAGCGGGAGGGACGAGCAGTACTTC. Protein product: CASSRPSGRDEQYF.

The table lists this clone with a few counts. In the same sample, other DNA sequences code for this CDR3. This sequence joins TRBV28 and TRBJ1-4; 7 nucleotides line up with TRBD1. This CDR3 region has 14 residues. Germline V gives CDR1 MDHEN, CDR2 SYDVKM. V trimming: 6 bases; J trimming: 5 bases; junction bases outside the gene matches: 6. The DNA of the CDR3 is TGTGCCAGCAGACCCACAGGGGACAATGAAAAACTGTTTTTT. Translating gives CASRPTGDNEKLFF.

The chain joins TRBV30 to TRBJ1-1, with a possible D match to TRBD1 (6 bases). Germline assignment: CDR1 GTSNPN and CDR2 SVGIG (reference sequence). Trimming pared 0 bases from V and 7 bases from J, leaving 15 bases between. There are 14 residues in the CDR3. CDR3 sequence reads: CAWSVESSGDEAFF. The CDR3 DNA reads TGTGCCTGGAGTGTCGAAAGTTCAGGGGATGAAGCTTTCTTT.

The DNA of the CDR3 is TGTGCCAGCTTCCCTAGCCCGAACACCGGGGAGCTGTTTTTT. It translates to CASFPSPNTGELFF. This chain connects TRBV18 to TRBJ2-2; TRBD2 is a possible D gene (5 bases). V lost 7 bases to trimming and J lost 0 bases, with 9 bases between them. In germline, CDR1 is KGHSH, CDR2 LQKENI. The CDR3 runs to 14 residues. The entire variable domain, with the rest obtained from reference TRBV18 and TRBJ2-2, is as follows: NAGVMQNPRHLVRRRGQEARLRCSPMKGHSHVYWYRQLPEEGLKFMVYLQKENIIDESGMPKERFSAEFPKEGPSILRIQQVVRGDSAAYFCASFPSPNTGELFFGEGSRLTVL.

The chain is built from TRBV29-1 and TRBJ1-2; TRBD1 agrees at 11 bases. With V trimmed by 3 bases and J by 0 bases, 6 bases remained unmatched. The CDR3 extends over 16 amino acids. The germline V gene encodes CDR1 SQVTM and CDR2 ANQGSEA. The CDR3 bases are TGCAGCGTTGAGTGGGACAGGGGGAACACTAACTATGGCTACACCTTC. Its protein product is CSVEWDRGNTNYGYTF.

This clone was detected only once. The CDR3 DNA reads as TGTGCCAGCAGCCCGGCGAGCGCCACGGGGGTCACAGATACGCAGTATTTT. It encodes CASSPASATGVTDTQYF. The chain combines TRBV7-9 with TRBJ2-3; D might be TRBD2 (6 bases). Trimming left V 5 bases short and J 2 bases short, with 20 bases between. There are 17 residues in the CDR3. Per germline, CDR1 SEHNR and CDR2 FQNEAQ (reference sequence).